The source of this TCR beta chain is a study of blood T cell repertoires in COVID-19. CDR1 MNHNY and CDR2 SVGAGI come from the germline V gene (reference sequence). Trimming removed 6 bases from V and 4 bases from J, with 12 bases in between. There are 13 residues in the CDR3. As originally analysed: From reference gene primer amplification, estimates of nucleated cell counts were derived. Profiled with immunoSEQ multiplex PCR; TCRdb holds only in-frame clones, not every one. Clone size and V and J calls were adopted from that table, with D and trimming inferred from the DNA. The table has fewer than 200,000 clones, around 90% seen once.

Sequenced sample: peripheral blood. This chain connects TRBV6-6 to TRBJ1-1; no clear D gene. This clonotype was sampled from a man in his 60s with acute or convalescent COVID-19. The CDR3 loop reads CASRGSDFTEAFF. CDR3 DNA sequence: TGTGCCAGCAGGGGCTCGGACTTCACTGAAGCTTTCTTT.